The T cell receptor beta chain described here comes from a study of cytomegalovirus exposure and HLA in healthy donors. Vbeta (60) and Jbeta (13) primers were used in the PCR. TCRdb's table, derived via immunoSEQ multiplex PCR, lists solely in-frame clones and lacks some. The sample comprises around 180,000 clones, about 78% of which are singletons, and over 2% rests with the top ten. The CDR3 has 16 amino acids. Germline-derived CDR1 and CDR2 are SGHDT and YYEEEE. V was trimmed by 0 bases and J by 0 bases, leaving 12 bases between them. A remark on this clone: Its antigen is currently unknown.

Study-level results: Looking again later, the authors saw that most CMV-associated TCR beta chains seemed HLA-restricted. Listed as cytomegalovirus-associated were 150 to 200 TCR beta chains. What was likely a sequencing artifact was a cluster of highly shared sequence variants.

The clonotype was recovered from a man between 60 and 75 years old in good health and CMV-seronegative. The material sequenced was PBMCs. The chain uses TRBV5-6 and TRBJ1-2; D is perhaps TRBD1 (5 bases). CDR3 coding DNA: TGTGCCAGCAGCTTGGAGTATAGGACACCTAACTATGGCTACACCTTC. Amino acid sequence: CASSLEYRTPNYGYTF.